The rows below give T cell receptor beta chains drawn from one sample of a study of blood T cell repertoires in COVID-19. The assay was immunoSEQ multiplex PCR, and TCRdb's table has in-frame clones only and misses some. The table lists around 130,000 clones, around 83% of them singletons. Sequenced input: PBMCs or T cells enriched from blood (not recorded which). All receptors come from a man aged 30 to 39 who had recovered from COVID-19. CDR3s include the opening cysteine and the closing phenylalanine or tryptophan. Part of the rows lack a size; the others show once, few, many or a class for expanded clones.

v_call: TRBV12-3/TRBV12-4; j_call: TRBJ2-1; clone_size: .; cdr3_aa: CASSPTRSGGFF
v_call: TRBV7-9; j_call: TRBJ2-1; clone_size: .; cdr3_aa: CASSLSEEQFF
v_call: TRBV18; j_call: TRBJ2-5; clone_size: .; cdr3_aa: CASSPGQVQETQYF
v_call: TRBV9; j_call: TRBJ1-4; clone_size: .; cdr3_aa: CASSVRTNRDEKLFF
v_call: TRBV6-5; j_call: TRBJ2-5; clone_size: once; cdr3_aa: CASGTSGGPETQYF
v_call: TRBV7-2; j_call: TRBJ2-5; clone_size: .; cdr3_aa: CASSLAGLPQETQYF
v_call: TRBV27; j_call: TRBJ2-7; clone_size: .; cdr3_aa: CASSRLGQGSYEQYF
v_call: TRBV24-1; j_call: TRBJ2-1; clone_size: .; cdr3_aa: CATGGNNNPNEQFF
v_call: TRBV11-1; j_call: TRBJ2-3; clone_size: .; cdr3_aa: CASSFGRQGTDTQYF
v_call: TRBV19; j_call: TRBJ1-3; clone_size: .; cdr3_aa: CASSTGQGNTIYF
v_call: TRBV21-1; j_call: TRBJ2-3; clone_size: .; cdr3_aa: CASSPYGMDSNADTQYF
v_call: TRBV4-1; j_call: TRBJ2-7; clone_size: .; cdr3_aa: CASSQGLAGTYEQYF
v_call: TRBV5-1; j_call: TRBJ1-1; clone_size: few; cdr3_aa: CASSFTDRATTEAFF
v_call: TRBV10-2; j_call: TRBJ1-1; clone_size: .; cdr3_aa: CATGTGHNTEAFF
v_call: TRBV29-1; j_call: TRBJ1-3; clone_size: many; cdr3_aa: CSVEVDSSGNTIYF
v_call: TRBV19; j_call: TRBJ1-1; clone_size: .; cdr3_aa: CASSIVSDRNTEAFF
v_call: TRBV5-1; j_call: TRBJ2-4; clone_size: .; cdr3_aa: CASSPNGGGAHIQYF
v_call: TRBV4-1; j_call: TRBJ1-4; clone_size: .; cdr3_aa: CASSQEGGGGNEKLFF
v_call: TRBV5-8; j_call: TRBJ2-5; clone_size: .; cdr3_aa: CASSERGQPQETQYF
v_call: TRBV5-6; j_call: TRBJ2-3; clone_size: .; cdr3_aa: CASSLRLSGRADTQYF
v_call: TRBV5-5; j_call: TRBJ1-5; clone_size: .; cdr3_aa: CASSFMADSTNQPQHF
v_call: TRBV11-2; j_call: TRBJ2-2; clone_size: .; cdr3_aa: CASSLLGGRETTGELFF
v_call: TRBV7-9; j_call: TRBJ1-1; clone_size: .; cdr3_aa: CASSLEFKNTEAFF
v_call: TRBV2; j_call: TRBJ2-3; clone_size: .; cdr3_aa: CASAGAGTDTQYF
v_call: TRBV19; j_call: TRBJ2-3; clone_size: once; cdr3_aa: CASSISGLAGALPDTQYF
v_call: TRBV30; j_call: TRBJ1-3; clone_size: .; cdr3_aa: CAWSVQGTNTIYF
v_call: TRBV27; j_call: TRBJ2-2; clone_size: .; cdr3_aa: CASTQSLSGGGELFF
v_call: TRBV5-5; j_call: TRBJ2-7; clone_size: .; cdr3_aa: CASSYKTDTYEQYF
v_call: TRBV5-5; j_call: TRBJ1-2; clone_size: few; cdr3_aa: CASSRSGQGAGDGYTF
v_call: TRBV18; j_call: TRBJ1-2; clone_size: .; cdr3_aa: CASSRDRGIYGYTF
v_call: TRBV4-1; j_call: TRBJ1-5; clone_size: once; cdr3_aa: CASSPLKKERKYSNQPQHF
v_call: TRBV6-5; j_call: TRBJ1-5; clone_size: few; cdr3_aa: CASKDRGSQPQHF
v_call: TRBV27; j_call: TRBJ2-7; clone_size: .; cdr3_aa: CASINLGGEQYF
v_call: TRBV11-2; j_call: TRBJ1-1; clone_size: .; cdr3_aa: CASSLQGDTEAFF
v_call: TRBV19; j_call: TRBJ1-5; clone_size: .; cdr3_aa: CASSIISEQPQHF
v_call: TRBV7-2; j_call: TRBJ2-3; clone_size: few; cdr3_aa: CASSLAVSGGTDTQYF
v_call: TRBV6-2/TRBV6-3; j_call: TRBJ1-3; clone_size: .; cdr3_aa: CASSYSRGGTGNTIYF
v_call: TRBV5-1; j_call: TRBJ1-5; clone_size: .; cdr3_aa: CASSPGSGQGNQPQHF
v_call: TRBV5-1; j_call: TRBJ2-7; clone_size: once; cdr3_aa: CASSLPGYEQYF
v_call: TRBV7-2; j_call: TRBJ1-5; clone_size: .; cdr3_aa: CASSLGAGQNQPQHF
v_call: TRBV7-3; j_call: TRBJ2-1; clone_size: .; cdr3_aa: CASSPHSGSYNEQFF
v_call: TRBV6-5; j_call: TRBJ1-4; clone_size: .; cdr3_aa: CASSYSLTNEKLFF
v_call: TRBV19; j_call: TRBJ1-1; clone_size: .; cdr3_aa: CATEGGGGNTEAFF
v_call: TRBV4-1; j_call: TRBJ2-6; clone_size: .; cdr3_aa: CASSQVGGSGSSGANVLTF
v_call: TRBV29-1; j_call: TRBJ2-1; clone_size: .; cdr3_aa: CSVGASGRTNNEQFF
v_call: TRBV19; j_call: TRBJ1-5; clone_size: .; cdr3_aa: CASSMLGQGDQPQHF
v_call: TRBV7-2; j_call: TRBJ2-5; clone_size: .; cdr3_aa: CASSPALAGTYQETQYF
v_call: TRBV3-1/TRBV3-2; j_call: TRBJ2-5; clone_size: .; cdr3_aa: CASSQNSGGVETQYF
v_call: TRBV10-3; j_call: TRBJ2-2; clone_size: .; cdr3_aa: CAIRPDTLNTGELFF
v_call: TRBV12-5; j_call: TRBJ2-2; clone_size: .; cdr3_aa: CASGLLIWTGRILTGELFF